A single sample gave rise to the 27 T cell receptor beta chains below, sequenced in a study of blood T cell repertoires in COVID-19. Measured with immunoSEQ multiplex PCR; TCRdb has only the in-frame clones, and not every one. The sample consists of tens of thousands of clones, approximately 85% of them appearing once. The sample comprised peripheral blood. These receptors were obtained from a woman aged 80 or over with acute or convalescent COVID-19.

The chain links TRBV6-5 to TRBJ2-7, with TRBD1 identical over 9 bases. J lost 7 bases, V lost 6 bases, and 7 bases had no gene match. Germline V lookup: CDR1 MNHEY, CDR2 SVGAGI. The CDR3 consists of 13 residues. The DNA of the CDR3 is TGTGCCAGCAGCGGACACAGGGGGCAGGAGCAGTACGTC. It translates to CASSGHRGQEQYV.

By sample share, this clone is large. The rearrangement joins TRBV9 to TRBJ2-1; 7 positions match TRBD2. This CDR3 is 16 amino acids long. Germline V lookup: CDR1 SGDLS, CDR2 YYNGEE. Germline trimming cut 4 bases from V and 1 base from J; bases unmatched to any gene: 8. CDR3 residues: CASSPWASGSYNEQFF. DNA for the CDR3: TGTGCCAGCAGCCCATGGGCTAGCGGATCCTACAATGAGCAGTTCTTC.

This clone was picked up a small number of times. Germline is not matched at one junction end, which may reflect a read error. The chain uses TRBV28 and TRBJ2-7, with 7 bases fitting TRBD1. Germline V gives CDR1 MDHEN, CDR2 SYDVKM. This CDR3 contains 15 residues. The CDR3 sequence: CASSPNGQVSFEQYF. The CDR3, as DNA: TGTGCCAGCAGTCCCAACGGACAGGTTTCCTTCGAGCAGTACTTC.

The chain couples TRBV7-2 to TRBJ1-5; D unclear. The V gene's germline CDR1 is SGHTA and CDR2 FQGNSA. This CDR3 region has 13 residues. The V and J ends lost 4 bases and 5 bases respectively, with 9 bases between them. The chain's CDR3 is CASSSQVYQPQHF. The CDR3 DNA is TGTGCCAGCAGCTCGCAGGTATATCAGCCCCAGCATTTT.

CDR3 sequence: CASSYSKGVDEKLFF. The CDR3 DNA sequence: TGTGCCAGCAGTTACTCTAAAGGGGTGGATGAAAAACTGTTTTTT. The gene calls are TRBV6-5 and TRBJ1-4, with D maybe TRBD1 (5 bases). The CDR3 is 15 residues long. Germline assignment: CDR1 MNHEY and CDR2 SVGAGI. Trimming shortened V by 0 bases and J by 6 bases, and 11 bases separated the two germline ends.

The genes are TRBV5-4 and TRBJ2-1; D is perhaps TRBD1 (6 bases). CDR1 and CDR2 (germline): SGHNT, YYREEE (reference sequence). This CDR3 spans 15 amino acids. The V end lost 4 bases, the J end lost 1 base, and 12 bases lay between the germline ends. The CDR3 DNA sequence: TGTGCCAGCAGCGCGGACAGTGGGTCCTACAATGAGCAGTTCTTC. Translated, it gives CASSADSGSYNEQFF. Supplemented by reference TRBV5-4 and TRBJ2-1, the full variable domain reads ETGVTQSPTHLIKTRGQQVTLRCSSQSGHNTVSWYQQALGQGPQFIFQYYREEENGRGNFPPRFSGLQFPNYSSELNVNALELDDSALYLCASSADSGSYNEQFFGPGTRLTVL.

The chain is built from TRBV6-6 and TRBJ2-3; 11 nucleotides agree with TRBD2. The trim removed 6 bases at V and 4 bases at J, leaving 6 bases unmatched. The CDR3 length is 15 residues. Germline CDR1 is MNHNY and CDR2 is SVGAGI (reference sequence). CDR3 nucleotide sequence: TGTGCCAGCAGCCTACTAGCGGGGGTCCCAGATACGCAGTATTTT. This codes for CASSLLAGVPDTQYF.

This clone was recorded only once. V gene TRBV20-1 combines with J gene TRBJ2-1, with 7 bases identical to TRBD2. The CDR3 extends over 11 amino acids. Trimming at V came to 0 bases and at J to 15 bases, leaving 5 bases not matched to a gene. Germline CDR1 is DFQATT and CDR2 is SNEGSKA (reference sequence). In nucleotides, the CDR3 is TGCAGTGCTAGAGATGGGAGGGGATGGTTCTTC. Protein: CSARDGRGWFF.

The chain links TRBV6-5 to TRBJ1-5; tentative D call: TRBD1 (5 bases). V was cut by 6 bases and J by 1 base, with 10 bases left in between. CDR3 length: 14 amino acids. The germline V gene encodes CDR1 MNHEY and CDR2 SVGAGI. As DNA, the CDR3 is TGTGCCAGCAGGACGGACACAAGCAATCAGCCCCAGCATTTT. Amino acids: CASRTDTSNQPQHF.

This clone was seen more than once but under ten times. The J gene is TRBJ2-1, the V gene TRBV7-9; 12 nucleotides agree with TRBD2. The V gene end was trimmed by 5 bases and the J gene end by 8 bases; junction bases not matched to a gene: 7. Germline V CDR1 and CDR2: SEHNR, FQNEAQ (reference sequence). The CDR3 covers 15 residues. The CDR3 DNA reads TGTGCCAGCAGCCCCCGGACTAGCGGGACCTATGAGCAGTTCTTC. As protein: CASSPRTSGTYEQFF.

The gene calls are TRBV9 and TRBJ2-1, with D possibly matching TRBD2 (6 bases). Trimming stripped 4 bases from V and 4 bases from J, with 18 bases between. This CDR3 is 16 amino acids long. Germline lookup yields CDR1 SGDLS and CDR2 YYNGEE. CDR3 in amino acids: CASSPSGGVRYNEQFF. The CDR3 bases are TGTGCCAGCAGCCCATCAGGAGGGGTCCGATACAATGAGCAGTTCTTC. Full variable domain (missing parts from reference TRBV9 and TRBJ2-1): DSGVTQTPKHLITATGQRVTLRCSPRSGDLSVYWYQQSLDQGLQFLIQYYNGEERAKGNILERFSAQQFPDLHSELNLSSLELGDSALYFCASSPSGGVRYNEQFFGPGTRLTVL.

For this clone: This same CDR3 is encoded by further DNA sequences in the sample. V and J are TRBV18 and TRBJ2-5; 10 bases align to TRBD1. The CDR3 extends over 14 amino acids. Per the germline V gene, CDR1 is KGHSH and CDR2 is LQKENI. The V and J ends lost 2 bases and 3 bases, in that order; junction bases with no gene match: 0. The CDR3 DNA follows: TGTGCCAGCTCACCAGGGACAGGGGAAGAGACCCAGTACTTC. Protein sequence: CASSPGTGEETQYF.

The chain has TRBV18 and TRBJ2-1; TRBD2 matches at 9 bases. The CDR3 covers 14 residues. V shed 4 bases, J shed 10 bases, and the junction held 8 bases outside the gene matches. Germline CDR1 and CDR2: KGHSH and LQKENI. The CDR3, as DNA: TGTGCCAGCTCACTTAGCGGGAGTGCTACCGAGCAGTTCTTC. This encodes CASSLSGSATEQFF. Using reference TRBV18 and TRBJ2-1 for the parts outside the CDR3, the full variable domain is NAGVMQNPRHLVRRRGQEARLRCSPMKGHSHVYWYRQLPEEGLKFMVYLQKENIIDESGMPKERFSAEFPKEGPSILRIQQVVRGDSAAYFCASSLSGSATEQFFGPGTRLTVL.

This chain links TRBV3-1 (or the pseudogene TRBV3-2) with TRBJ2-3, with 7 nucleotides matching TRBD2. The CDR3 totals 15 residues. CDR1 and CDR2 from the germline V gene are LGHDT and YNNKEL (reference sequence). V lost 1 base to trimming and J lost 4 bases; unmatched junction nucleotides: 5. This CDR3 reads CASSQGGGAADTQYF. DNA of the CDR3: TGTGCCAGCAGCCAAGGGGGGGGAGCGGCAGATACGCAGTATTTT.

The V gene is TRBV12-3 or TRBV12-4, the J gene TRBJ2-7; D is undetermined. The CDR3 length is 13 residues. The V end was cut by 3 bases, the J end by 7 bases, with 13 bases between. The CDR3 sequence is CASSLSFSQEQYF. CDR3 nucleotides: TGTGCCAGCAGTTTGAGTTTCTCACAGGAGCAGTACTTC.

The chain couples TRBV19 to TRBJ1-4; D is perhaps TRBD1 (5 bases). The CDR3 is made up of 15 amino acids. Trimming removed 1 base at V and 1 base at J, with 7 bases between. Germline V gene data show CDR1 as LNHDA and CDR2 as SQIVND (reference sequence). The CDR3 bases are TGTGCCAGTAGTATAGGGGGCAGAACTAATGAAAAACTGTTTTTT. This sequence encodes CASSIGGRTNEKLFF.

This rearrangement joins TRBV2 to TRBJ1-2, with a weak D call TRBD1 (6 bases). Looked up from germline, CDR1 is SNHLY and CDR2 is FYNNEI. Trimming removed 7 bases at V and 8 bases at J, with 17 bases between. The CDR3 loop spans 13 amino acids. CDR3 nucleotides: TGTGCCAGCACCGGGGACACAGGCCTGGGCTACACCTTC. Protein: CASTGDTGLGYTF.

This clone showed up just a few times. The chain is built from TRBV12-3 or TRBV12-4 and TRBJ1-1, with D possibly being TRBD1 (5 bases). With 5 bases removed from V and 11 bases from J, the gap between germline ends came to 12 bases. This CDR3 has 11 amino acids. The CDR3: CASSQAGGAFF. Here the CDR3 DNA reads TGTGCCAGCAGTCAGGCCGGGGGTGCTTTCTTT.

CDR3 sequence reads: CASSQDLVSAPTQYF. The CDR3 DNA follows: TGTGCCAGCAGCCAAGATCTGGTTAGCGCTCCTACGCAGTATTTT. The chain employs TRBV4-2 and TRBJ2-3; TRBD2 might be the D (5 bases). The V end was cut by 0 bases, the J end by 8 bases, with 15 bases between. Germline V gene lookup returns CDR1 LGHNA and CDR2 YNFKEQ. This CDR3 spans 15 amino acids.

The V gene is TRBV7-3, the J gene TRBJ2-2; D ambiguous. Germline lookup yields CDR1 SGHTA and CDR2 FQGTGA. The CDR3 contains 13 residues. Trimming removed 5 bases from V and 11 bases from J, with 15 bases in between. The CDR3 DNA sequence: TGTGCCAGCAGCCTTCCGAACTCGGTTGAGCTGTTTTTT. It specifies CASSLPNSVELFF.

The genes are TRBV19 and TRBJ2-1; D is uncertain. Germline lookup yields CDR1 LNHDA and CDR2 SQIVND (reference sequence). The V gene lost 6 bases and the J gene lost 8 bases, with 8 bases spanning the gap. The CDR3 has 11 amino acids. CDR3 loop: CASRSFYEQFF. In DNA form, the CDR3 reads TGTGCCAGTAGAAGCTTCTATGAGCAGTTCTTC.

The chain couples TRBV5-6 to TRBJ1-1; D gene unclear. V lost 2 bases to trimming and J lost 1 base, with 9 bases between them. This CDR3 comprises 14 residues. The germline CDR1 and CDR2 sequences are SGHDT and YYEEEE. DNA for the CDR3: TGTGCCAGCAGCTTTGGAGATCGGAACACTGAAGCTTTCTTT. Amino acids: CASSFGDRNTEAFF. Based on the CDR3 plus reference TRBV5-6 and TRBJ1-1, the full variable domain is DAGVTQSPTHLIKTRGQQVTLRCSPKSGHDTVSWYQQALGQGPQFIFQYYEEEERQRGNFPDRFSGHQFPNYSSELNVNALLLGDSALYLCASSFGDRNTEAFFGQGTRLTVV.

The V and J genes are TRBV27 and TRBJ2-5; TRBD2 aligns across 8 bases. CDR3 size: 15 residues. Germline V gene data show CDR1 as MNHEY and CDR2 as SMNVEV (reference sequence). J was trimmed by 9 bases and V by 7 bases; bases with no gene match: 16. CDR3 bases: TGTGCCAGCACCGCCTGGGGCGGGAGGCCCGGGGCCCAGTACTTC. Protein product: CASTAWGGRPGAQYF.

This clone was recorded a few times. CDR3 in amino acids: CASSVGQINYGYTF. The CDR3 DNA follows: TGCGCCAGCAGCGTAGGACAGATTAACTATGGCTACACCTTC. The chain joins TRBV5-1 to TRBJ1-2, with TRBD1 as a possible D gene (6 bases). Trimming shortened V by 4 bases and J by 1 base, and 11 bases separated the two germline ends. CDR1 is SGHRS and CDR2 is YFSETQ in the germline V gene. This CDR3 contains 14 residues.

The DNA for the CDR3 is TGCGCCAGCAGCTTGGATAGGGAGCTGTTTTTT. Residues: CASSLDRELFF. V gene TRBV5-1 combines with J gene TRBJ2-2; D gene uncertain. V was shortened by 0 bases and J by 9 bases, with 3 bases between the two germline ends. The length of the CDR3 is 11 residues. CDR1 SGHRS and CDR2 YFSETQ come from the germline V gene.

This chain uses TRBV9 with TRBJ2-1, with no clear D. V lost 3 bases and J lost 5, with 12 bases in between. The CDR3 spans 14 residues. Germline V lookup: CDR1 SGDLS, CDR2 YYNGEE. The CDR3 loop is CASSASSRDNEQFF. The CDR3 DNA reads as TGTGCCAGCAGCGCCAGCTCTAGAGACAATGAGCAGTTCTTC.

CDR3 DNA: TGTGCCAGCTCACCCACAAACAGGGAAGAGACCCAGTACTTC. It codes for CASSPTNREETQYF. The chain recombines TRBV18 with TRBJ2-5, with D perhaps TRBD1 (6 bases). The CDR3 runs to 14 residues. Trimming took off 3 bases at V and 3 bases at J, with 11 bases between the two ends. Germline-derived CDR1 and CDR2 are KGHSH and LQKENI.